These 22 T cell receptor beta chains came from one sample sequenced in a study of cytomegalovirus exposure and HLA in healthy donors. Researchers ran the PCR with 60 Vbeta and 13 Jbeta primers. Libraries were prepared by immunoSEQ multiplex PCR; TCRdb keeps only in-frame clonotypes and omits some of them. The table has tens of thousands of clones, 76% seen once. Sequencing was done on a sample of PBMCs. These receptors originate from a male donor in good health and CMV-seronegative.

V usage is TRBV27 and J usage is TRBJ1-4, with TRBD1 identical over 8 bases. The germline CDR1 and CDR2 sequences are MNHEY and SMNVEV (reference sequence). J was trimmed by 3 bases and V by 6 bases; bases with no gene match: 12. The CDR3 runs 17 residues. The CDR3 coding sequence is TGTGCCAGCAGACCCCGACAGGGGAGCTTCGCTAATGAAAAACTGTTTTTT. Its protein is CASRPRQGSFANEKLFF.

The chain links TRBV6-6 to TRBJ2-7, with 9 bases aligning to TRBD1. The CDR3 runs 12 residues. CDR1 is MNHNY, CDR2 SVGAGI, per germline (reference sequence). Unmatched junction bases numbered 3, after V lost 8 bases and J lost 4 bases. The DNA of the CDR3 is TGTGCCAGCCGGGACAGGGAATACGAGCAGTACTTC. It codes for CASRDREYEQYF.

To note about this clone: The germline gene is not matched at one end of the junction; a read error may be the cause. This sequence joins TRBV30 and TRBJ2-6, with TRBD1 as a possible D gene (5 bases). This CDR3 region has 13 residues. The V gene's germline CDR1 is GTSNPN and CDR2 SVGIG (reference sequence). In DNA, the CDR3 is TGTGCCTGGTTCCCGGCTGGGGCCAACGGCCTGACTTTC. Translating gives CAWFPAGANGLTF.

The genes are TRBV6-1 and TRBJ2-7; D might be TRBD1 (6 bases). This CDR3 is built from 15 residues. The germline CDR1 and CDR2 sequences are MNHNS and SASEGT. Trimming removed 3 bases from V and 0 bases from J, with 12 bases in between. CDR3 sequence reads: CASSDAAGASYEQYF. The CDR3 DNA reads TGTGCCAGCAGTGATGCGGCAGGGGCCTCCTACGAGCAGTACTTC.

This chain connects TRBV2 to TRBJ1-4; TRBD1 might be the D (6 bases). V lost 3 bases to trimming and J lost 4 bases, with 12 bases between them. Germline V gene data show CDR1 as SNHLY and CDR2 as FYNNEI. The CDR3 runs to 15 residues. DNA of the CDR3: TGTGCCAGCAGTGATCAGGGGCAGGGTAATGAAAAACTGTTTTTT. Translating it yields CASSDQGQGNEKLFF.

This chain uses TRBV2 with TRBJ1-5; possibly TRBD1 for D (5 bases). The germline V gene encodes CDR1 SNHLY and CDR2 FYNNEI. V lost 4 bases and J 2 bases, leaving 12 bases between the germline ends. CDR3 length: 15 amino acids. CDR3 DNA: TGTGCCAGCAGTGGGGGGGATGCGGGCAATCAGCCCCAGCATTTT. Translated: CASSGGDAGNQPQHF.

The rearrangement joins TRBV4-3 to TRBJ2-6; D not certain. Germline values: CDR1 LGHNA, CDR2 YSLEER. V gave up 4 bases and J gave up 1 base, with 8 bases separating them. The CDR3 contains 15 residues. The CDR3 DNA is TGCGCCAGCAGCCGATCTGCGTCTGGGGCCAACGTCCTGACTTTC. Translating it yields CASSRSASGANVLTF.

Notes on this clone: A junction end diverges from the germline sequence, so it may reflect a read error. The gene calls are TRBV5-1 and TRBJ2-6; tentatively, D is TRBD1 (5 bases). Germline V gives CDR1 SGHRS, CDR2 YFSETQ. The CDR3 has 14 amino acids. The CDR3 here is CASKLSSGANGLTF. CDR3 nucleotide sequence: TGCGCCAGCAAGCTCTCCTCTGGGGCCAACGGCCTGACTTTC.

The gene calls are TRBV27 and TRBJ2-7; 9 positions match TRBD1. CDR1 is MNHEY and CDR2 is SMNVEV in the germline V gene (reference sequence). The CDR3 has 15 amino acids. J lost 6 bases, V lost 6 bases, and 12 bases had no gene match. This chain's CDR3 is CASRQVRDRALEQYF. The CDR3 region has the DNA TGTGCCAGCAGGCAGGTCCGGGACAGGGCCCTCGAGCAGTACTTC.

The chain has TRBV6-5 and TRBJ2-6; TRBD1 might be the D (6 bases). The CDR3 loop spans 15 amino acids. Germline V CDR1 and CDR2: MNHEY, SVGAGI. The germline V and J ends were trimmed by 6 bases and 3 bases, with 12 bases remaining between them. CDR3: CASRSGQFGANVLTF. CDR3 in DNA: TGTGCCAGCAGATCTGGACAGTTTGGGGCCAACGTCCTGACTTTC.

The chain recombines TRBV15 with TRBJ2-3; tentative D call: TRBD2 (5 bases). Per germline, CDR1 LNHNV and CDR2 YYDKDF (reference sequence). This CDR3 is built from 15 residues. V dropped 9 bases and J dropped 2 bases, with 18 bases sitting between them. The CDR3 sequence: CATTEDWKDTDTQYF. The CDR3 DNA is TGTGCCACTACCGAGGACTGGAAAGACACAGATACGCAGTATTTT.

This chain connects TRBV6-1 to TRBJ1-1; 10 positions match TRBD1. Trimming removed 11 bases from V and 3 bases from J; junction bases left unmatched: 9. CDR1 is MNHNS and CDR2 is SASEGT in the germline V gene. The CDR3 totals 14 residues. The CDR3 DNA is TGTGCCGGGCGAACGGGACAGGGGTACACTGAAGCTTTCTTT. Residues: CAGRTGQGYTEAFF.

In this sample, this clone turned up once. V and J are TRBV6-1 and TRBJ2-7; weak D call: TRBD1 (7 bases). Germline V lookup: CDR1 MNHNS, CDR2 SASEGT. Trimming cost V 7 bases and J 2 bases, with 15 bases left between them. The CDR3 length is 14 residues. CDR3 in DNA: TGTGCCAGCAACGGGGGACAGTCTCCCTACGAGCAGTACTTC. Amino acids: CASNGGQSPYEQYF.

This chain connects TRBV6-5 to TRBJ1-1; D is possibly TRBD1 (6 bases). The CDR3 covers 14 residues. Trimming took 0 bases from V and 2 from J, leaving 7 bases between them. Germline V gene data show CDR1 as MNHEY and CDR2 as SVGAGI. The CDR3: CASSYSDSNTEAFF. The CDR3 coding sequence is TGTGCCAGCAGTTACTCGGACAGCAACACTGAAGCTTTCTTT.

This rearrangement joins TRBV4-3 to TRBJ1-1; no clear D. Trimming removed 2 bases at V and 4 bases at J, with 8 bases between. The CDR3 extends over 13 amino acids. CDR1 and CDR2 from the germline V gene are LGHNA and YSLEER. The CDR3 loop reads CASSQNQVTEAFF. DNA for the CDR3: TGCGCCAGCAGCCAAAATCAGGTCACTGAAGCTTTCTTT.

In this sample, this clone turned up once. V usage is TRBV28 and J usage is TRBJ1-3; the D is unclear. The CDR3 contains 15 residues. Trimming stripped 3 bases from V and 0 bases from J, with 9 bases between. Per the germline V gene, CDR1 is MDHEN and CDR2 is SYDVKM. Written as DNA, the CDR3 is TGTGCCAGCAGTTTTGCGGAATTCTCTGGAAACACCATATATTTT. This codes for CASSFAEFSGNTIYF.

V and J are TRBV10-2 and TRBJ1-2, with a tentative D call TRBD1 (6 bases). V lost 5 bases, J lost 5 bases, and 15 bases lay in between. The CDR3 consists of 14 residues. The V gene's germline CDR1 is WSHSY and CDR2 SAAADI. The CDR3 DNA follows: TGCGCCAGCAGTCCGGGGGGCAAAAGTTATGGCTACACCTTC. Translated: CASSPGGKSYGYTF.

As for this clone: Its ends do not fully match the called genes, so a read error is possible. The chain joins TRBV4-3 to TRBJ2-6, with TRBD1 as a possible D gene (5 bases). The CDR3 length is 16 residues. Germline CDR1 reads LGHNA; CDR2 reads YSLEER. CDR3 DNA sequence: TGCGCCAGCAGCCAAGAGGGGTTCTCTGGGGCCAACGGCCTGACTTTC. It translates to CASSQEGFSGANGLTF.

J is TRBJ2-3 and V is TRBV28; 7 nucleotides align to TRBD2. The CDR3 runs 14 residues. V lost 4 bases, J lost 1 base, and 2 bases stayed unmatched. Germline CDR1 and CDR2: MDHEN and SYDVKM. CDR3 sequence: CASSSAGGTDTQYF. CDR3 coding DNA: TGTGCCAGCAGTTCGGCGGGGGGCACAGATACGCAGTATTTT. Full variable domain (missing parts from reference TRBV28 and TRBJ2-3): DVKVTQSSRYLVKRTGEKVFLECVQDMDHENMFWYRQDPGLGLRLIYFSYDVKMKEKGDIPEGYSVSREKKERFSLILESASTNQTSMYLCASSSAGGTDTQYFGPGTRLTVL.

This chain uses TRBV7-9 with TRBJ2-1; TRBD2 matches at 12 bases. Germline V CDR1 and CDR2: SEHNR, FQNEAQ (reference sequence). The J segment lost 7 bases and the V segment lost 7 bases, leaving 11 bases of the junction unmatched. This CDR3 spans 16 amino acids. CDR3 residues: CASILLAGGPKNEQFF. DNA for the CDR3: TGTGCCAGCATCTTGCTAGCGGGGGGGCCTAAGAATGAGCAGTTCTTC.

The chain employs TRBV28 and TRBJ1-1; D is ambiguous. Germline V CDR1 and CDR2: MDHEN, SYDVKM. Trimming left V 4 bases short and J 6 bases short, with 18 bases between. CDR3 length equals 15 residues. CDR3 sequence reads: CASSSVRPPIAEAFF. CDR3 in DNA: TGTGCCAGCAGTTCCGTCAGGCCTCCGATCGCTGAAGCTTTCTTT.

The chain has TRBV7-2 and TRBJ2-2; the match to TRBD1 covers 9 bases. The CDR3 covers 17 residues. Unmatched junction bases numbered 12, after V lost 5 bases and J lost 5 bases. Germline V gene data show CDR1 as SGHTA and CDR2 as FQGNSA. CDR3 sequence (DNA): TGTGCCAGCAGCCCCGGGAAGGACAGGGGAGGTACCGGGGAGCTGTTTTTT. Its translation is CASSPGKDRGGTGELFF.